This T cell receptor beta chain is from a study of blood T cell repertoires in COVID-19 (dated by TCRdb to 2018 to 2021). About the study as a whole: The collaborator samples originated in the United States, Italy and Spain and spanned the acute and convalescent phases of COVID-19. The material from the prospective study consisted of cDNA or gDNA derived from T cells, B-cell-depleted T cells, or PBMCs. Subjects who had been exposed to COVID-19, were actively infected with it, or had recovered from it provided the deeply sampled blood TCRbeta repertoires that made up the dataset. The repertoires were released in a freely available public database intended as a resource for research on the immune response to SARS-CoV-2. Samples came from the ongoing ImmuneRACE study (first 160 participants) plus 1,254 subjects from 6 global collaborators. A de-identified subject ID, COVID-19 status, age in years and sex were almost always included in the sample metadata. Where HLA class I and class II types were available, the types were taken from metadata supplied by the sample provider, not from assay-based typing. What the research found in general, with its limitations: How much clinical and demographic metadata was included differed by source and by participant, and the metadata was provided uncurated.

CDR1 and CDR2 were assigned from the germline V gene as MDHEN and SYDVKM. Spanning cysteine to phenylalanine, the CDR3 consists of 16 amino acids. The only DNA kept is the CDR3, 48 bases in frame from the first base. Trimmed from V: 4 bases; trimmed from J: 6 bases; junction bases lacking a gene match: 9. On this clone: Its target antigen remains unknown. Base-call qualities are not available, and no considerably larger clone is one nucleotide away.

TCRbeta CDR3 regions were amplified from genomic DNA using the immunoSEQ Assay, a bias-controlled multiplex PCR. In the original analysis: The number of nucleated cells in each sample was estimated by amplification of reference gene primers within the assay. Sequence reads were collapsed and filtered to measure the absolute abundance of every unique TCRbeta CDR3 rearrangement. For each sample, productive Simpson clonality was calculated as the square root of Simpson's diversity index across productive rearrangements. In its TCRdb copy, this immuneACCESS table keeps in-frame sequences only and misses some clones. Where compared with another copy, unresolved V genes explain less than half of these, and the others have no known cause. V, J and clone size are those of that table, while D and trimming were read from the DNA. The sample yields around 300,000 clones; 75% to 90% were counted once. The top ten clones comprise about 3% of the sample.

Whole blood was collected in K2EDTA tubes by collaborating institutions according to the institutions' own protocols. Collaborator samples were shipped for TCRbeta analysis as frozen whole blood, isolated PBMCs, or DNA extracted from either sample type. The source of this sequence is a woman between 25 and 40 years old with active or convalescent COVID-19. The chain is made from TRBV28 and TRBJ1-4, with 9 central nucleotides matching TRBD1. Specimen: peripheral blood. The nucleotide sequence reads TGTGCCAGCAGTTCGCCTTCCGGGACAGGGTATGAAAAACTGTTTTTT. This encodes CASSSPSGTGYEKLFF.